This is a list of T cell receptor beta chains from one sample in a study of T-cell memory formation after mild COVID-19. TCRdb re-called the 5' RACE reads with MiXCR, one entry per CDR3 protein. The sample yields 84,000 or so distinct CDR3 sequences, around 13% seen once. Sample: PBMCs or a T cell subset sorted from them (not recorded which). These receptors came from an adult woman who had mild COVID-19 (a few samples of this study predate the infection). Cell type and time point are not known. Both conserved end residues are part of each CDR3. D genes are given only for firm matches. Clone sizes are given selectively: once, few, many, or a class where the clone is expanded.

TRBV4-1	many	TRBJ2-3	.	TGCGCCAGCAGCCAAGATCGCGGGGCTAGCACAGATACGCAGTATTTT	CASSQDRGASTDTQYF
TRBV7-2	many	TRBJ2-1	TRBD2	TGTGCCAGCAGCTTAAATGGCCGACTAGCGGGACGTTCAAATGAGCAGTTCTTC	CASSLNGRLAGRSNEQFF
TRBV12-3/TRBV12-4	.	TRBJ2-3	.	TGTGCCAGCATACCTCAGGAACAGGGCACAGATACGCAGTATTTT	CASIPQEQGTDTQYF
TRBV6-2/TRBV6-3	.	TRBJ2-2	.	TGTGCCAGCAGTTACCCACGGGGGCAGAGCACCGGGGAGCTGTTTTTT	CASSYPRGQSTGELFF
TRBV7-9	.	TRBJ2-6	.	TGTGCCAGCAGCTTCAGGGACGCCTCTGGGGCCAACGTCCTGACTTTC	CASSFRDASGANVLTF
TRBV3-1	.	TRBJ1-1	.	TGTGCCAGCAGCCTTGGGCTCCTGAACACTGAAGCTTTCTTT	CASSLGLLNTEAFF
TRBV6-5	.	TRBJ2-1	TRBD2	TGTGCCACCAGTTACCGGGCGGGGGAGAATGAGCAGTTCTTC	CATSYRAGENEQFF
TRBV5-1	many	TRBJ2-7	TRBD1	TGCGCCAGCAGCCGGGACAGGGCCTACGAGCAGTACTTC	CASSRDRAYEQYF
TRBV6-2/TRBV6-3	few	TRBJ2-1	.	TGTGCCAGCAGCCAGGACAGAAATGAGCAGTTCTTC	CASSQDRNEQFF
TRBV27	.	TRBJ2-7	TRBD1	TGTGCCAGCAGTACCTACAGGGGGTACGAGCAGTACTTC	CASSTYRGYEQYF
TRBV27	.	TRBJ2-7	.	TGTGCCAGCAGGCCAGCTCGGGGGCGACTTTCCTACGAGCAGTACTTC	CASRPARGRLSYEQYF
TRBV27	few	TRBJ2-1	.	TGTGCCAGCAGTTTATACGGGAGTTCCGATGAGCAGTTCTTC	CASSLYGSSDEQFF
TRBV7-9	.	TRBJ2-5	.	TGTGCCAGCAGCTTGAGAGCGGACCAAGAGACCCAGTACTTC	CASSLRADQETQYF
TRBV6-4	few	TRBJ1-5	.	TGTGCCAGCAGTGATGGGGACAATCAGCCCCAGCATTTT	CASSDGDNQPQHF
TRBV6-5	.	TRBJ2-7	.	TGTGCCAGCAGCTATACTATAAGGGGGGGCGAGCAGTACTTC	CASSYTIRGGEQYF
TRBV29-1	few	TRBJ2-1	.	TGCAGCGTTGAAGAGGCCCGAATCCTGGGCTCCTACAATGAGCAGTTCTTC	CSVEEARILGSYNEQFF
TRBV9	many	TRBJ2-3	TRBD2	TGTGCCAGCAGCGTAGAGGTTAGCGGGACCCCCACAGATACGCAGTATTTT	CASSVEVSGTPTDTQYF
TRBV7-2	few	TRBJ2-3	TRBD2	TGTGCCAGCAGCGCTTTAAGCGGGAGGGCCCTTGCAGATACGCAGTATTTT	CASSALSGRALADTQYF
TRBV4-1	.	TRBJ2-5	.	TGCGCCAGCAGCCAAGATGAGGCGACCCAGTACTTC	CASSQDEATQYF
TRBV5-1	few	TRBJ2-7	TRBD1	TGCGCCAGCAGCTTCGGACAGGCCCCCTACGAGCAGTACTTC	CASSFGQAPYEQYF
TRBV15	.	TRBJ1-2	.	TGTGCCACCAGCACGAGTATGGGAATCGAGGGCTACACCTTC	CATSTSMGIEGYTF
TRBV7-3	.	TRBJ2-1	TRBD2	TGTGCCAGCAGCTCGGGACTAGCGGGGGGGCACGAGCAGTTCTTC	CASSSGLAGGHEQFF
TRBV4-2	once	TRBJ2-7	.	TGTGCCAGCAGCCAAGACTTCGGCCCGAGTCCGGAGCAGTACTTC	CASSQDFGPSPEQYF
TRBV6-1	.	TRBJ1-5	.	TGTGCCAGCAGTGAAGCGATTTGGGAAAATCAGCCCCAGCATTTT	CASSEAIWENQPQHF
TRBV7-9	few	TRBJ2-2	TRBD1	TGTGCCAGCAGCTTCGGACAGGGAGCCGGGGAGCTGTTTTTT	CASSFGQGAGELFF
TRBV7-9	few	TRBJ2-1	TRBD2	TGTGCCAGCAGCTTAAGCGGGACTAGCGGGGGACAATACAATGAGCAGTTCTTC	CASSLSGTSGGQYNEQFF
TRBV6-6	few	TRBJ1-1	TRBD1	TGTGCCAGCAGTTACGGGGACAGTGAAGCTTTCTTT	CASSYGDSEAFF
TRBV12-3/TRBV12-4	few	TRBJ2-7	TRBD2	TGTGCCAGCAGTCCTAGCGGGGGTCGCGAGCAGTACTTC	CASSPSGGREQYF
TRBV7-2	many	TRBJ2-7	.	TGTGCCAGCAGCCCTCCCGAGCACCGTTACGAGCAGTACTTC	CASSPPEHRYEQYF
TRBV12-3/TRBV12-4	few	TRBJ2-7	TRBD1	TGTGCCAGCACCTGGGACAGCTCCTACGAGCAGTACTTC	CASTWDSSYEQYF
TRBV5-1	.	TRBJ1-1	.	TGCGCCAGCAGCCTTTCCGGACCCGGATCCCCTGAAGCTTTCTTT	CASSLSGPGSPEAFF
TRBV5-1	.	TRBJ2-5	TRBD1	TGCGCCAGCAGCTTGGTTACAGGGGGAGAGACCCAGTACTTC	CASSLVTGGETQYF
TRBV11-2	few	TRBJ2-7	.	TGTGCCAGCAGCTTAGGTCGAGGCGGACTCAGCTCCTACGAGCAGTACTTC	CASSLGRGGLSSYEQYF
TRBV7-9	few	TRBJ2-7	.	TGTGCCAGCAGTCTTAGCGAGGGAGTGTCCGAGCAGTACTTC	CASSLSEGVSEQYF
TRBV18	few	TRBJ1-2	.	TGTGCCAGCTCACCACCGACAGACTATGACTACACCTTC	CASSPPTDYDYTF
TRBV29-1	few	TRBJ1-2	.	TGCAGCGTTGAGACTCGGGAAGGCTATGGCTACACCTTC	CSVETREGYGYTF
TRBV7-9	few	TRBJ2-1	TRBD2	TGTGCCAGCAGCTTAGTGTTGGGCTGGGGACTAGCGGGAGAAAGCCATCACAATGAGCAGTTCTTC	CASSLVLGWGLAGESHHNEQFF
TRBV7-8	many	TRBJ2-3	TRBD2	TGTGCCAGCAGCCACAAGCGGGGGCCAGGAGATACGCAGTATTTT	CASSHKRGPGDTQYF
TRBV24-1	few	TRBJ2-5	.	TGTGCCACCAGAACAGGGATCGACGAGACCCAGTACTTC	CATRTGIDETQYF
TRBV7-9	.	TRBJ2-3	TRBD2	TGTGCCAGCAGCTTAACTAGCGGAGATACGCAGTATTTT	CASSLTSGDTQYF
TRBV7-9	few	TRBJ2-7	.	TGTGCCAGCAGCCCCCCCAGCTCCTACGAGCAGTACTTC	CASSPPSSYEQYF
TRBV9	few	TRBJ1-5	.	TGTGCCAGCAGCGTGGGGAGTAATCAGCCCCAGCATTTT	CASSVGSNQPQHF
TRBV5-1	.	TRBJ2-7	.	TGCGCCAGCAGCTTGGCAGTCAGGGCGATCGGGAACGAGCAGTACTTC	CASSLAVRAIGNEQYF
TRBV7-9	many	TRBJ2-1	.	TGTGCCAGCAGCTTAGGAGGGAACGGAAAAAATGAGCAGTTCTTC	CASSLGGNGKNEQFF
TRBV7-6	few	TRBJ2-1	TRBD2	TGTGCCAGCAGCTTAGGGGCTAGCGGATTTAGCTCCTACAATGAGCAGTTCTTC	CASSLGASGFSSYNEQFF
TRBV4-2	few	TRBJ2-1	TRBD2	TGTGCCAGCAGCCAAGATAGCGGGGAATCCTACAATGAGCAGTTCTTC	CASSQDSGESYNEQFF
TRBV24-1	.	TRBJ2-1	TRBD2	TGTGCCACCAGTGAACGAGCGGGAAACAATGAGCAGTTCTTC	CATSERAGNNEQFF
TRBV4-2	few	TRBJ2-1	TRBD2	TGTGCCAGCAGCCTCGCCGGACTAGCGGGACCGAGCAATGAGCAGTTCTTC	CASSLAGLAGPSNEQFF
TRBV6-5	.	TRBJ2-7	.	TGTGCCAGCAGCTTCAAGGACTACTCCTACGAGCAGTACTTC	CASSFKDYSYEQYF